The entry below gives a single T cell receptor beta chain sequence along with its context. Its target antigen remains unknown. No base qualities exist here, and no much larger clone lies one base off it. The data were taken from a study of T-cell reconstitution after alpha-beta-depleted transplantation in children (dated by TCRdb to 2016 to 2018). Study-wide context: Using TCR repertoire profiling, the study followed T-cell immune reconstitution in a quantitative way in children after TCRalphabeta/CD19-depleted allogeneic hematopoietic cell transplantation.

After removal of 0 bases from V and 6 bases from J, the junction retains 9 bases not matched to a gene. Spanning cysteine to phenylalanine, the CDR3 consists of 18 amino acids. Kept here is only the CDR3 DNA, which spans 54 bases and is read in frame from base 1. Per the germline V gene, LGHNA is the CDR1 and YSLEER is the CDR2. The library was generated by PCR. Sequencing relied on an Illumina HiSeq 2500. To normalize quantification of the TCRbeta repertoire, the TCR libraries were built with molecular barcoding that relied on unique molecular identifiers. TCRdb itself trimmed the public reads at Q25 with fastp, ran MiXCR and retained productive beta chains. For every CDR3 protein sequence, its rows merge into one entry that carries the most common genes and DNA. Present in this sample are about 610,000 distinct CDR3 sequences, about 10% of which were seen just once. The ten most abundant clones make up less than 5% of the sample.

This sequence uses TRBV4-3 and TRBJ2-3; 13 of the junction bases match TRBD2. This specimen consisted of PBMCs from the stem cell graft donor, obtained from the stem cell graft. This receptor was identified in a human donor who donated a stem cell graft to a child with acute myeloid leukemia. The base sequence is TGCGCCAGCAGCCAAGACGGGACTAGCGGGACCCGGGGGGATACGCAGTATTTT. It translates as CASSQDGTSGTRGDTQYF.